The 5 T cell receptor beta chains below were found in one sample sequenced in a study of CD8 T cells in Susac syndrome. Reverse transcription of roughly 0.45 to 1 ug RNA was carried out with random hexamers. TCRdb independently ran MiXCR on the immunoSEQ multiplex PCR reads; one entry per CDR3 protein. The sample includes about 80,000 distinct CDR3 sequences, more than 85% seen only once; the top ten take about 0.52%. Sequencing used CD8+ T cells from PBMCs. The receptors stem from a human donor with multiple sclerosis.

J is TRBJ2-7 and V is TRBV20-1; tentative D call: TRBD2 (6 bases). Germline-derived CDR1 and CDR2 are DFQATT and SNEGSKA (reference sequence). The CDR3 has 13 amino acids. V gave up 5 bases and J gave up 7 bases, with 18 bases separating them. The CDR3 here is CSAPGTVGGEQYF. CDR3 bases: TGCAGTGCTCCCGGGACCGTCGGAGGGGAGCAGTACTTC.

The V call is TRBV28, the J call TRBJ1-2; D possibly corresponds to TRBD1 (6 bases). The CDR3 contains 13 residues. Looked up from germline, CDR1 is MDHEN and CDR2 is SYDVKM. V was pared by 6 bases and J by 7 bases, with 15 bases between. CDR3 DNA: TGTGCCAGCAGCCTTATGGGGGCAGGTGGCTACACCTTC. This codes for CASSLMGAGGYTF.

The chain recombines TRBV4-3 with TRBJ2-7; 8 bases line up with TRBD2. CDR1 and CDR2 from the germline V gene are LGHNA and YSLEER. With V trimmed by 1 base and J by 1 base, 3 bases remained unmatched. The CDR3 is 15 residues long. CDR3 sequence reads: CASSQGSSGSYEQYF. The CDR3 nucleotides read TGCGCCAGCAGCCAAGGGTCTAGCGGGTCCTACGAGCAGTACTTC.

This clonotype was picked up one time. This chain links TRBV7-6 with TRBJ2-1, with D unclear. V was shortened by 0 bases and J by 0 bases, with 9 bases between the two germline ends. The germline gives CDR1 SGHVS, CDR2 FNYEAQ. The CDR3 runs 16 residues. The CDR3 bases are TGTGCCAGCAGCTTAGCGCCGGCCGGCTCCTACAATGAGCAGTTCTTC. This codes for CASSLAPAGSYNEQFF.

The chain links TRBV7-3 to TRBJ2-1; D uncertain. Germline V gene data show CDR1 as SGHTA and CDR2 as FQGTGA. Trimming stripped 5 bases from V and 5 bases from J, with 7 bases between. This CDR3 comprises 12 residues. CDR3 sequence: CASSPSNNEQFF. CDR3 nucleotides: TGTGCCAGCAGCCCCTCTAACAATGAGCAGTTCTTC. The full variable domain, its missing parts supplied by reference TRBV7-3 and TRBJ2-1, is GAGVSQTPSNKVTEKGKYVELRCDPISGHTALYWYRQSLGQGPEFLIYFQGTGAADDSGLPNDRFFAVRPEGSVSTLKIQRTERGDSAVYLCASSPSNNEQFFGPGTRLTVL.